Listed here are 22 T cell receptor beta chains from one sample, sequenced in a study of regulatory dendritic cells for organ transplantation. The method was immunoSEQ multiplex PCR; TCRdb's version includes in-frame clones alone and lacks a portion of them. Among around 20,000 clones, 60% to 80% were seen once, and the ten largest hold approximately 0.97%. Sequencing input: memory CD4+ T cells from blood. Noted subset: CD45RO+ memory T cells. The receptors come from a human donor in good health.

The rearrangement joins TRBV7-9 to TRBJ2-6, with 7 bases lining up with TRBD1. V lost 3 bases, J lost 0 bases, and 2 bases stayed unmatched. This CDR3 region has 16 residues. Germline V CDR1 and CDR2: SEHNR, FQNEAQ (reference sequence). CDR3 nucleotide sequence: TGTGCCAGCAGCTTCAGGGGGACCTCTGGGGCCAACGTCCTGACTTTC. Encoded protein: CASSFRGTSGANVLTF.

In DNA form, the CDR3 reads TGTGCCAGCAGTGAATTAGGAGGGCGGGATGAAAAACTGTTTTTT. Translation gives CASSELGGRDEKLFF. This chain uses TRBV6-1 with TRBJ1-4; D is unresolved. Trimming pared 2 bases from V and 6 bases from J, leaving 13 bases between. From germline, CDR1 is MNHNS and CDR2 SASEGT. The CDR3 contains 15 residues.

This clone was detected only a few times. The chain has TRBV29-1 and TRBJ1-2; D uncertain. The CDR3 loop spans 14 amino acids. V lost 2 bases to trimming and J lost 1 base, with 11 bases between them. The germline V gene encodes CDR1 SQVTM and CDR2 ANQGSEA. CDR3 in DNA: TGCAGCGTTGAACCGGGATGGAGTAACTATGGCTACACCTTC. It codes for CSVEPGWSNYGYTF.

The CDR3, as DNA: TGTGCCAGCAGCTTCAACTCTAACTATGGCTACACCTTC. Translating it yields CASSFNSNYGYTF. V gene TRBV7-8 combines with J gene TRBJ1-2, with D unresolved. Trimming removed 3 bases at V and 0 bases at J, with 5 bases between. The germline gives CDR1 SGHVS, CDR2 FQNEAQ. The CDR3 contains 13 residues.

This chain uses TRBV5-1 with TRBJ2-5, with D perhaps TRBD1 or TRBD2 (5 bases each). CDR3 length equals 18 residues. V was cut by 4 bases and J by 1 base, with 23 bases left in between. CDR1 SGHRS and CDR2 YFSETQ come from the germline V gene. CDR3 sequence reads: CASSLGVSGQQAQETQYF. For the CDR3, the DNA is TGCGCCAGCAGCCTGGGGGTGTCAGGTCAGCAGGCCCAAGAGACCCAGTACTTC.

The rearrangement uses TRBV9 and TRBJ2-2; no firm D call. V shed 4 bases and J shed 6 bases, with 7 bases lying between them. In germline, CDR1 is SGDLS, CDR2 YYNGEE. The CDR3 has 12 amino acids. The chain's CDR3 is CASSFSSGELFF. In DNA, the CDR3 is TGTGCCAGCAGCTTTAGCTCCGGGGAGCTGTTTTTT.

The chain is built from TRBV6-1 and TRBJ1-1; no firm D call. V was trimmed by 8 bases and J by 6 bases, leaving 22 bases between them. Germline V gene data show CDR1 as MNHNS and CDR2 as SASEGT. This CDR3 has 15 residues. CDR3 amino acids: CASSGLEGGSAEAFF. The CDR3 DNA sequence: TGTGCCAGCTCCGGTTTGGAGGGAGGATCCGCTGAAGCTTTCTTT.

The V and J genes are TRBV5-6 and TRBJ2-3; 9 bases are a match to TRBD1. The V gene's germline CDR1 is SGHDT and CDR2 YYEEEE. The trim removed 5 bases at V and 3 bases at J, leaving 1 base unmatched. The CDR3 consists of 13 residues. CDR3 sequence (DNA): TGTGCCAGCAGAGGACAGGGGACAGATACGCAGTATTTT. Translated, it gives CASRGQGTDTQYF.

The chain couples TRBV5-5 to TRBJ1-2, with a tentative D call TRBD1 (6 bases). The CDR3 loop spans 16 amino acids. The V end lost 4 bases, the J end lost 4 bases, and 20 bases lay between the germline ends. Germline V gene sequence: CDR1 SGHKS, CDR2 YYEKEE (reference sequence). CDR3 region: CASSGGSRVQGYGYTF. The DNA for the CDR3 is TGTGCCAGCAGCGGGGGCTCCCGAGTACAGGGCTATGGCTACACCTTC.

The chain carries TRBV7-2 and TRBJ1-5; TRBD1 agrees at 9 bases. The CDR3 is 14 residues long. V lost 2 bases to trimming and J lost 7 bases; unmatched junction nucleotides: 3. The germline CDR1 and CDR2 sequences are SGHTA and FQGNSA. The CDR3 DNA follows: TGTGCCAGCAGCTTATGGACAGGGGACCAGCCCCAGCATTTT. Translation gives CASSLWTGDQPQHF.

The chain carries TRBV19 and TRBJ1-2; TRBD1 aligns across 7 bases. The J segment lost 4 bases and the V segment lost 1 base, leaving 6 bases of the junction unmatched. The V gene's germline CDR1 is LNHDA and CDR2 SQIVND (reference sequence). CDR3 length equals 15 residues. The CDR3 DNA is TGTGCCAGTAGTATAGGTTGGGACAGTGCCTATGGCTACACCTTC. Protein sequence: CASSIGWDSAYGYTF.

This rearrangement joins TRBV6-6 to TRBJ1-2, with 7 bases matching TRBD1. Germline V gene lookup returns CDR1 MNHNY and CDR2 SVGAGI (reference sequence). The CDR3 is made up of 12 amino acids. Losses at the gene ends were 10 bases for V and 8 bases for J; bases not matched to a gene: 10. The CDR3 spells CATGDRVGGYTF. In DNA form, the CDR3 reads TGTGCCACTGGAGACAGGGTAGGAGGCTACACCTTC.

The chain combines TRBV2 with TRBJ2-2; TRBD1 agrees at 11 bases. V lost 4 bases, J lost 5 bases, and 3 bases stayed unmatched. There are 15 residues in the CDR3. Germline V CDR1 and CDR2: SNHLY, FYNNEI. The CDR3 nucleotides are TGTGCCAGCAGTGTAGGGACAGGGGGGACCGGGGAGCTGTTTTTT. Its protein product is CASSVGTGGTGELFF.

The CDR3 protein is CASGLGGGWDSYEQYF. Written as DNA, the CDR3 is TGTGCTAGTGGTTTGGGAGGAGGGTGGGACTCCTACGAGCAGTACTTC. This chain links TRBV12-5 with TRBJ2-7; tentative D call: TRBD2 (6 bases). Trimming left V 1 base short and J 0 bases short, with 13 bases between. The CDR3 consists of 16 residues. Germline loops: CDR1 LGHNT, CDR2 FRNRAP.

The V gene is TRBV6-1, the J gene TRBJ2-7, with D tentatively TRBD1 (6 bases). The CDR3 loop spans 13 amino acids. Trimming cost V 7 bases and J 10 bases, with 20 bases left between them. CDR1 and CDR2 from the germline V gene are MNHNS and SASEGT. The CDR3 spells CASILPGHIVQYF. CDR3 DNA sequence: TGTGCCAGCATTCTCCCGGGACACATCGTACAGTACTTC.

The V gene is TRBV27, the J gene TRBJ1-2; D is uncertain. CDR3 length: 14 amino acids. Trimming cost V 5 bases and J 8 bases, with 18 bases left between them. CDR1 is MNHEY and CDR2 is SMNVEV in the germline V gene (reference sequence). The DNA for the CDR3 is TGTGCCAGCAGTAGATCAGAAGGGTCGGGAGGCTACACCTTC. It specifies CASSRSEGSGGYTF.

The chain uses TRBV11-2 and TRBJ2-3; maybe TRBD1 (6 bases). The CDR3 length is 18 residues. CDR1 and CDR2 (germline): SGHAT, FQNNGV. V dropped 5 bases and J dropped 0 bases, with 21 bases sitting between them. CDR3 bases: TGTGCCAGCAGCCCGGGACACCCATCCGAGACTAGCACAGATACGCAGTATTTT. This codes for CASSPGHPSETSTDTQYF.

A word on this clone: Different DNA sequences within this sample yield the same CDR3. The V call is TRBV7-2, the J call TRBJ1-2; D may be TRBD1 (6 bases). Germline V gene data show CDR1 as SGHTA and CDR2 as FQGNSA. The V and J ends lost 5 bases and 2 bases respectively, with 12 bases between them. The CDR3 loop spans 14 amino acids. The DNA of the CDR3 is TGTGCCAGCAGCCCCCAGACAGGCAACTATGGCTACACCTTC. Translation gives CASSPQTGNYGYTF.

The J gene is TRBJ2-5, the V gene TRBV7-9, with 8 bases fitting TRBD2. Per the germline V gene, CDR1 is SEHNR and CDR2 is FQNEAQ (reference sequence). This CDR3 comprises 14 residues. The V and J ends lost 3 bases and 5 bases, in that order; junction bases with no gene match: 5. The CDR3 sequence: CASSLRGEGETQYF. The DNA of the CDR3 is TGTGCCAGCAGCTTGCGGGGGGAGGGTGAGACCCAGTACTTC.

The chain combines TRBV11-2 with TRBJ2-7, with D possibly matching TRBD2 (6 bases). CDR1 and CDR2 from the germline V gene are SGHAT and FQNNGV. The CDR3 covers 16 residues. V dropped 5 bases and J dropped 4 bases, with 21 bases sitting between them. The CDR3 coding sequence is TGTGCCAGCAGCCCCAGTGGGAGGCAGAGGTTTTACGAGCAGTACTTC. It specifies CASSPSGRQRFYEQYF.

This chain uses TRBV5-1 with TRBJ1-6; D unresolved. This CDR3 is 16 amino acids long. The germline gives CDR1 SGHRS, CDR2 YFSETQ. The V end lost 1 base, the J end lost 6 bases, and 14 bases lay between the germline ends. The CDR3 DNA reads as TGCGCCAGCAGCTTGCAGGAAGGAGGTGGTAATTCACCCCTCCACTTT. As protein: CASSLQEGGGNSPLHF.

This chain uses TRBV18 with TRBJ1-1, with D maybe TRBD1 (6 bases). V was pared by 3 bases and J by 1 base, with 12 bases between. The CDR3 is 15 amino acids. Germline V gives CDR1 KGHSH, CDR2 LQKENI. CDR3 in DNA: TGTGCCAGCTCACCCCCACAGGGCCCGAACACTGAAGCTTTCTTT. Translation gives CASSPPQGPNTEAFF.